The rows below give T cell receptor beta chains drawn from one sample of a study of Ad26.COV2.S vaccination and SARS-CoV-2 variants. The table came from immunoSEQ multiplex PCR; TCRdb's copy has only in-frame clones and leaves some out. Among about 680,000 clones listed, about 89% were seen once. The sample here was peripheral blood, taken in a trial of Ad26.COV2.S vaccine versus placebo. The receptors were sampled from a person between 18 and 65 years old who received the Ad26.COV2.S COVID-19 vaccine or a placebo. The CDR3 runs from the conserved cysteine through the conserved F or W. Fields, in order: D gene, J gene, V gene, clone size, CDR3 protein, CDR3 DNA. D genes are given only for firm matches. Only part of the rows carry a size: once, few, many, or a class if the clone is expanded.

>-|TRBJ2-7|TRBV6-5|many
CASSYSGSEQYF
TGTGCCAGCAGTTACTCCGGGAGCGAGCAGTACTTC
>TRBD2|TRBJ2-1|TRBV6-2/TRBV6-3|-
CASSSRGGAGNEQFF
TGTGCCAGCAGTTCCCGCGGGGGGGCCGGCAATGAGCAGTTCTTC
>-|TRBJ1-5|TRBV20-1|-
CSASLGGGIDSNQPQHF
TGCAGTGCTAGTCTCGGGGGGGGGATAGATAGCAATCAGCCCCAGCATTTT
>TRBD1|TRBJ1-2|TRBV15|once
CATSTRQGFGYTF
TGTGCCACCAGCACGAGACAGGGCTTTGGCTACACCTTC
>-|TRBJ2-5|TRBV30|once
CAWSTNSGETQYF
TGTGCCTGGTCGACTAATTCGGGGGAGACCCAGTACTTC
>TRBD1|TRBJ1-1|TRBV19|-
CASSFTGTGGTEAFF
TGTGCCAGTAGTTTCACCGGGACAGGGGGCACTGAAGCTTTCTTT
>-|TRBJ2-2|TRBV3-1/TRBV3-2|-
CASSPPANTGELFF
TGTGCCAGCAGCCCCCCGGCGAACACCGGGGAGCTGTTTTTT
>-|TRBJ2-1|TRBV12-3/TRBV12-4|-
CASRRTVGNEQFF
TGTGCCAGCAGGAGGACGGTCGGCAATGAGCAGTTCTTC
>-|TRBJ2-3|TRBV6-6|-
CASSYSKEDFTDTQYF
TGTGCCAGCAGTTACTCGAAGGAGGACTTCACAGATACGCAGTATTTT
>-|TRBJ2-1|TRBV15|-
CATSRAGRGDNEQFF
TGTGCCACCAGCAGAGCTGGCCGGGGAGACAATGAGCAGTTCTTC
>-|TRBJ2-5|TRBV5-1|-
CASQGQTGFQETQYF
TGCGCCAGCCAGGGGCAAACGGGGTTCCAAGAGACCCAGTACTTC
>TRBD1|TRBJ1-2|TRBV5-4|-
CASSQTTGIYGYTF
TGTGCCAGCAGCCAGACGACAGGGATCTATGGCTACACCTTC
>-|TRBJ1-1|TRBV6-5|-
CASSTDTSNTEAFF
TGTGCCAGCAGTACCGACACTTCGAACACTGAAGCTTTCTTT
>TRBD1|TRBJ1-1|TRBV5-5|-
CASSPQGADTEAFF
TGTGCCAGCAGCCCACAGGGGGCTGACACTGAAGCTTTCTTT
>-|TRBJ2-5|TRBV14|-
CASSQARGGWGETQYF
TGTGCCAGCAGCCAAGCCCGAGGGGGATGGGGAGAGACCCAGTACTTC
>-|TRBJ1-1|TRBV10-1|-
CASSDPRQAVNTEAFF
TGCGCCAGCAGTGACCCCCGACAAGCAGTGAACACTGAAGCTTTCTTT
>TRBD2|TRBJ2-2|TRBV18|-
CASSYVRGANTGELFF
TGTGCCAGCTCGTACGTGCGGGGGGCGAACACCGGGGAGCTGTTTTTT
>TRBD2|TRBJ2-7|TRBV5-6|-
CASSLKLAGHEQYF
TGTGCCAGCAGCTTGAAACTAGCGGGTCACGAGCAGTACTTC
>TRBD2|TRBJ2-7|TRBV5-1|-
CASSWRVAGLEEQYF
TGCGCCAGCAGCTGGCGGGTAGCGGGATTGGAAGAGCAGTACTTC
>TRBD2|TRBJ2-3|TRBV7-9|-
CASSYAREADTQYF
TGTGCCAGCAGCTATGCCCGGGAGGCCGATACGCAGTATTTT
>TRBD1|TRBJ2-7|TRBV29-1|-
CSVEGDRAMNEQYF
TGCAGCGTTGAGGGGGACAGGGCTATGAACGAGCAGTACTTC
>-|TRBJ2-2|TRBV6-5|-
CASSLGAGELFF
TGTGCCAGCAGTCTCGGGGCCGGGGAGCTGTTTTTT
>TRBD1|TRBJ1-5|TRBV2|-
CASSGPRGQSNQPQHF
TGTGCCAGCAGTGGCCCCAGGGGGCAAAGCAATCAGCCCCAGCATTTT
>TRBD1|TRBJ1-2|TRBV4-2|-
CASSQGGGQGASGYTF
TGTGCCAGCAGCCAAGGTGGCGGGCAGGGGGCCAGTGGCTACACCTTC
>-|TRBJ1-5|TRBV6-2/TRBV6-3|-
CASSYGQRFISNQPQHF
TGTGCCAGCAGTTACGGGCAGAGGTTTATTAGCAATCAGCCCCAGCATTTT
>-|TRBJ1-5|TRBV12-3/TRBV12-4|once
CASSPNGQPQHF
TGTGCCAGCAGTCCTAATGGTCAGCCCCAGCATTTT
>-|TRBJ1-5|TRBV11-1|-
CASSPDGSQPQHF
TGTGCCAGCAGCCCCGACGGGAGTCAGCCCCAGCATTTT
>TRBD1|TRBJ2-4|TRBV7-9|-
CASSPGGGLRF
TGTGCCAGCAGCCCAGGGGGCGGTCTCCGCTTC
>TRBD1|TRBJ1-1|TRBV7-9|-
CASSRTAGGRTEAFF
TGTGCCAGCAGTAGAACTGCAGGGGGCAGAACTGAAGCTTTCTTT
>TRBD1|TRBJ2-7|TRBV30|-
CAWARDRSYEQYF
TGTGCCTGGGCTAGGGACAGGTCCTACGAGCAGTACTTC
>-|TRBJ2-7|TRBV4-2|-
CASSPTTDWSYEQYF
TGTGCCAGCAGCCCAACAACGGACTGGTCCTACGAGCAGTACTTC
>-|TRBJ1-2|TRBV18|-
CASSPVELRGKGDGYTF
TGTGCCAGCTCACCGGTGGAATTAAGGGGGAAAGGGGATGGCTACACCTTC
>-|TRBJ1-6|TRBV4-2|-
CASSQDRNVGSPLHF
TGTGCCAGCAGCCAAGATCGGAACGTAGGTTCACCCCTCCACTTT
>-|TRBJ2-7|TRBV6-5|-
CASSYGGGSYEQYF
TGTGCCAGCAGTTACGGAGGGGGCTCCTACGAGCAGTACTTC
>-|TRBJ2-7|TRBV2|-
CASREGGYEQYF
TGTGCCAGCAGGGAGGGCGGATACGAGCAGTACTTC
>TRBD2|TRBJ2-1|TRBV2|-
CASSEARGVREANEQFF
TGTGCCAGCAGTGAAGCTCGAGGAGTGCGGGAGGCCAATGAGCAGTTCTTC
>TRBD1|TRBJ1-4|TRBV7-9|-
CASSQTGGIEKLFF
TGTGCCAGCAGCCAGACAGGGGGCATCGAAAAACTGTTTTTT
>-|TRBJ1-5|TRBV20-1|-
CSAPNQPQHF
TGCAGTGCCCCAAATCAGCCCCAGCATTTT
>TRBD1|TRBJ2-5|TRBV5-1|-
CASSLRTGQLETQYF
TGCGCCAGCAGCTTGAGGACAGGACAGCTGGAGACCCAGTACTTC
>TRBD2|TRBJ2-5|TRBV6-5|once
CASSLRRGGQETQYF
TGTGCCAGCTCCTTAAGGCGCGGGGGCCAAGAGACCCAGTACTTC